The rows below give T cell receptor beta chains drawn from one sample of a study of cytomegalovirus exposure and HLA in healthy donors. Method: immunoSEQ multiplex PCR; TCRdb's copy keeps in-frame clones and lacks some. Seen here are roughly 86,000 clones, around 96% observed once, and the top ten hold over 1.5%. Sequencing was done on a sample of PBMCs. Receptor source: a man in his late teens or twenties in good health and CMV-seropositive. CDR3s include the opening cysteine and the closing phenylalanine or tryptophan. Fields, in order: CDR3 protein, V gene, J gene.

CASSEYQMAGDDTQYF	TRBV25-1	TRBJ2-3
CASSLAVSATNEKLFF	TRBV5-1	TRBJ1-4
CAISESPTSGKREQFF	TRBV10-3	TRBJ2-1
CASSQRSHEQYF	TRBV4-1	TRBJ2-7
CATGAGPEQYF	TRBV15	TRBJ2-7
CAFGQGLSQPQHF	TRBV30	TRBJ1-5
CASSQQGSNQPQHF	TRBV2	TRBJ1-5
CASSPHQITGELFF	TRBV5-1	TRBJ2-2
CASGRREPETQYF	TRBV11-2	TRBJ2-5
CASTSPGQGIAQPQHF	TRBV19	TRBJ1-5
CASTHLPPEDTEAFF	TRBV19	TRBJ1-1
CASSYAGGRATEAFF	TRBV7-9	TRBJ1-1
CASRNSAGSTDTQYF	TRBV6-5	TRBJ2-3
CASSLRRTKNIQYF	TRBV5-5	TRBJ2-4
CASQPGAGETQYF	TRBV10-1	TRBJ2-5
CASSDGLAGDNEQFF	TRBV6-4	TRBJ2-1
CSVIQGAAETQYF	TRBV29-1	TRBJ2-5
CASSSWDRGYGYTF	TRBV5-5	TRBJ1-2
CASSIGTSGRETQYF	TRBV9	TRBJ2-5
CASSLDGSSWEQYF	TRBV5-1	TRBJ2-7
CAWSLYSLYSSGNTIYF	TRBV30	TRBJ1-3
CASALAGGLPDTQYF	TRBV27	TRBJ2-3
CASSIDLGTNYGYTF	TRBV19	TRBJ1-2
CASSLVLSGRVVGADTQYF	TRBV7-2	TRBJ2-3
CASSYGTATDTQYF	TRBV18	TRBJ2-3
CASSQDTSGRTNEQFF	TRBV4-2	TRBJ2-1
CASSPPTSGDYEQYF	TRBV18	TRBJ2-7
CASSMSRGLVKNEQFF	TRBV27	TRBJ2-1
CASSFNRDSYGYTF	TRBV11-2	TRBJ1-2
CASSQQITGGRNTEAFF	TRBV4-2	TRBJ1-1
CASSPTTGYKQYF	TRBV28	TRBJ2-7
CASSEWANTHQPQHF	TRBV6-1	TRBJ1-5
CASSQVAADSYEQYF	TRBV4-1	TRBJ2-7